Following are 5 T cell receptor beta chains from one sample sequenced in a study of cytomegalovirus exposure and HLA in healthy donors. 13 Jbeta primers and 60 Vbeta primers were used for the PCR. Assay used: immunoSEQ multiplex PCR; TCRdb lists only in-frame clones, some missing. The sample includes around 170,000 clones, over 75% of them seen just once. The sample taken for sequencing was PBMCs. Receptor source: a man aged 35 to 55 in good health and CMV-seropositive.

This clone is a singleton in its sample. V gene TRBV5-4 combines with J gene TRBJ2-2; 7 bases are shared with TRBD2. V shed 4 bases, J shed 4 bases, and the junction held 7 bases outside the gene matches. Germline values: CDR1 SGHNT, CDR2 YYREEE (reference sequence). The CDR3 has 15 residues. DNA for the CDR3: TGTGCCAGCAGCCCCGGGGGACTACCCACCGGGGAGCTGTTTTTT. Translating gives CASSPGGLPTGELFF.

This chain joins TRBV7-6 and TRBJ2-1, with 12 bases that match TRBD2. Germline V gene sequence: CDR1 SGHVS, CDR2 FNYEAQ. This CDR3 contains 18 residues. Trimming removed 2 bases from V and 2 bases from J; junction bases left unmatched: 7. The CDR3 protein is CASSLLPASGGAYNEQFF. CDR3 in DNA: TGTGCCAGCAGCTTACTCCCGGCTAGCGGGGGGGCCTACAATGAGCAGTTCTTC.

V and J are TRBV28 and TRBJ2-2; TRBD2 aligns across 9 bases. V gave up 11 bases and J gave up 6 bases; unmatched junction bases: 13. This CDR3 has 15 amino acids. Per the germline V gene, CDR1 is MDHEN and CDR2 is SYDVKM. The chain's CDR3 is CACDAGGGRSGELFF. The CDR3 nucleotides are TGTGCCTGCGATGCGGGAGGGGGCAGGTCCGGGGAGCTGTTTTTT.

The chain has TRBV6-5 and TRBJ2-3, with 9 bases identical to TRBD2. With 2 bases clipped from V and 6 bases from J, the junction kept 6 bases outside the gene matches. This CDR3 region has 15 residues. In germline, CDR1 is MNHEY, CDR2 SVGAGI. CDR3 loop: CASSYGAGGPDTQYF. CDR3 DNA: TGTGCCAGCAGTTACGGCGCGGGGGGGCCTGATACGCAGTATTTT.

V gene TRBV21-1 combines with J gene TRBJ2-5; TRBD2 is the table's D call and was not checked against the DNA. TRBV21-1 is annotated as a pseudogene. The CDR3 has 18 residues. The CDR3 loop reads CASSQTLASGGAPETQYF. The CDR3 nucleotides read TGTGCCAGCAGCCAAACCCTGGCTAGCGGGGGGGCCCCAGAGACCCAGTACTTC.